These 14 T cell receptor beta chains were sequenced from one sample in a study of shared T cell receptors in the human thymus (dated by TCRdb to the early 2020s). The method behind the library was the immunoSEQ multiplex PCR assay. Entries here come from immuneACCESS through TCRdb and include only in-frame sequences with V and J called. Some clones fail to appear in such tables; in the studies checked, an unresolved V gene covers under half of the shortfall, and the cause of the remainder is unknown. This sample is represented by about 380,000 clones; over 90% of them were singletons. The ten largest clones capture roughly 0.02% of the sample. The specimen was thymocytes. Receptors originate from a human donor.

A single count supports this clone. DNA for the CDR3: TGTGCCAGCAGTTACAGGGACCGTGTTAGAGAGTATGGCTACACCTTC. It yields the protein CASSYRDRVREYGYTF. The chain couples TRBV28 to TRBJ1-2; D might be TRBD1 (6 bases). V lost 4 bases to trimming and J lost 5 bases, with 20 bases between them. The germline CDR1 and CDR2 sequences are MDHEN and SYDVKM. The CDR3 totals 16 residues.

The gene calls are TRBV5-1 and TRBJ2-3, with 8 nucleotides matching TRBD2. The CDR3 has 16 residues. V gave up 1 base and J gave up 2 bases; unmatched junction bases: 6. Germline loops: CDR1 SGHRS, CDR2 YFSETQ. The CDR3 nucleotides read TGCGCCAGCAGCTTGACTAGCGGAAGACCCACAGATACGCAGTATTTT. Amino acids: CASSLTSGRPTDTQYF.

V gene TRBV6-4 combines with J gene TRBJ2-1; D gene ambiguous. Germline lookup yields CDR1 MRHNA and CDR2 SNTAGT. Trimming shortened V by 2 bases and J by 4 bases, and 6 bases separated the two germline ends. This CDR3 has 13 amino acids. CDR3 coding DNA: TGTGCCAGCAGTGACCCCGGGTACAATGAGCAGTTCTTC. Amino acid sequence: CASSDPGYNEQFF.

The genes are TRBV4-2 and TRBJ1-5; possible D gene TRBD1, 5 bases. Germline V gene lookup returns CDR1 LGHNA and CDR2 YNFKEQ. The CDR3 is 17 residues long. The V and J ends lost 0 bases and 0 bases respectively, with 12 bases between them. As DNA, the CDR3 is TGTGCCAGCAGCCAAGAAGGTGCGGGGCATAGCAATCAGCCCCAGCATTTT. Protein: CASSQEGAGHSNQPQHF.

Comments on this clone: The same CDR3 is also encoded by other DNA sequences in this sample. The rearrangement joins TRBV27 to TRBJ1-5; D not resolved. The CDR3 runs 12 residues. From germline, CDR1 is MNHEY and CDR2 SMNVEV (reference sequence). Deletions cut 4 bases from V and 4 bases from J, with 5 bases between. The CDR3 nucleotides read TGTGCCAGCAGTTCGGGGAATCAGCCCCAGCATTTT. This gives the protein CASSSGNQPQHF.

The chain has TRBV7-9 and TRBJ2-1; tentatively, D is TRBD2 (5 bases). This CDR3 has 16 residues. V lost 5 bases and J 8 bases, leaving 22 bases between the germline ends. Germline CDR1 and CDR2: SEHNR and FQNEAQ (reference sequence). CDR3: CASSQIDTSGFDEQFF. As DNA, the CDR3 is TGTGCCAGCAGCCAAATCGACACTAGTGGTTTCGATGAGCAGTTCTTC.

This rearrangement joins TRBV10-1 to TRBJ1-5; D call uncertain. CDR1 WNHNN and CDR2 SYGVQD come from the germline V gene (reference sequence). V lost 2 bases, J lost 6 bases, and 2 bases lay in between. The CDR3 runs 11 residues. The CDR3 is CASSEGQPQHF. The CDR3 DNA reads TGCGCCAGCAGTGAGGGTCAGCCCCAGCATTTT.

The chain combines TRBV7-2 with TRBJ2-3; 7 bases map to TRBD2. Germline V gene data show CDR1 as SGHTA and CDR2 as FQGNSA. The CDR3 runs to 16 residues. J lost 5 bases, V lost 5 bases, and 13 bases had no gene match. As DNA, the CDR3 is TGTGCCAGCAGCCCCCAGCGGGGCCGAGTGCAAGATACGCAGTATTTT. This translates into CASSPQRGRVQDTQYF.

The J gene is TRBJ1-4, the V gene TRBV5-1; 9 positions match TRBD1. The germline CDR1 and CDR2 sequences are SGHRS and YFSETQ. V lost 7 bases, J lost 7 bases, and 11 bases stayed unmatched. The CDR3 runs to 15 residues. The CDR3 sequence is CASRWDRERGEKLFF. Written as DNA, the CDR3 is TGCGCCAGCCGCTGGGACAGGGAAAGGGGTGAAAAACTGTTTTTT.

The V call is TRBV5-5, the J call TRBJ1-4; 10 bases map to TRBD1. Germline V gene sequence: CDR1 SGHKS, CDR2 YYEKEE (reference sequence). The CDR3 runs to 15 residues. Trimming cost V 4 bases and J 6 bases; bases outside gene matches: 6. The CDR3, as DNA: TGTGCCAGCAGCATTGGGACAGGGGAGGATGAAAAACTGTTTTTT. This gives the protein CASSIGTGEDEKLFF.

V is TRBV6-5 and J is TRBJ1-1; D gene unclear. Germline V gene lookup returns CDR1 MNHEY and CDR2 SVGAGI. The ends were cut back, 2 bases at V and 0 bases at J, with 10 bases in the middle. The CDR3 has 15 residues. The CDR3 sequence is CASSYVRCLNTEAFF. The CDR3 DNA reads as TGTGCCAGCAGTTACGTTAGGTGCCTGAACACTGAAGCTTTCTTT.

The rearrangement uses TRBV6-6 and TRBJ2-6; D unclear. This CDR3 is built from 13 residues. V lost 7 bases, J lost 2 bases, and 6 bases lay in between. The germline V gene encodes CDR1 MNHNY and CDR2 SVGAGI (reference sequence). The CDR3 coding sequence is TGTGCCAGCAACAGTCCTGGGGCCAACGTCCTGACTTTC. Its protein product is CASNSPGANVLTF.

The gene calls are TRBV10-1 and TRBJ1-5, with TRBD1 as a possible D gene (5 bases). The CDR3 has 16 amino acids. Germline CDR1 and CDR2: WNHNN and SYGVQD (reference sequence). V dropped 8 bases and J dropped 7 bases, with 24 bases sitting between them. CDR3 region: CASGRPGPPFSQPQHF. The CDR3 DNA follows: TGCGCCAGCGGCCGACCGGGACCGCCATTCAGCCAGCCCCAGCATTTT.

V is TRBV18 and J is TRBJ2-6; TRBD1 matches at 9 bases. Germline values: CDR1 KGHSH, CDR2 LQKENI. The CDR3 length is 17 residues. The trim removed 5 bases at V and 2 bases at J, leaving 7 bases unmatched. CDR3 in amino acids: CASSTDRGFPGANVLTF. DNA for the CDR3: TGTGCCAGCTCAACGGACAGGGGTTTCCCTGGGGCCAACGTCCTGACTTTC.